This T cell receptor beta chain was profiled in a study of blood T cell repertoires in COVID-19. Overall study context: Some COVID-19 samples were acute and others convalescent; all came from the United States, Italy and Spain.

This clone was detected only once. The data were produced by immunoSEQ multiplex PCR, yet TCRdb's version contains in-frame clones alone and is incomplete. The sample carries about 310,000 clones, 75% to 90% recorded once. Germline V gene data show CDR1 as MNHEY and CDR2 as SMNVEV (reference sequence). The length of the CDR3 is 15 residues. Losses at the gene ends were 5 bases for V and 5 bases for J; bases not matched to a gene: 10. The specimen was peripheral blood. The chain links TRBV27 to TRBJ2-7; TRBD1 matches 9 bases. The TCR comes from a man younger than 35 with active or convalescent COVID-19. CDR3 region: CASSRKGTGYNEQYF. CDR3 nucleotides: TGTGCCAGCAGTCGGAAAGGGACAGGGTATAACGAGCAGTACTTC.